The 29 T cell receptor beta chains below all came from one sample that was sequenced in a study of shared clonotypes between healthy human individuals. TCRdb keeps only in-frame clones here, not all; method: immunoSEQ multiplex PCR. The sample comprises roughly 1,100,000 clones, 65% to 75% of which are singletons, and around 1.5% rests with the top ten. Sample: memory CD4+ T cells sorted from blood. The subset is: CD45RA-negative fraction. Source of these receptors: a man younger than 35 in good health.

This chain uses TRBV28 with TRBJ1-6; D is uncertain. V dropped 8 bases and J dropped 7 bases, with 6 bases sitting between them. The CDR3 consists of 11 residues. Germline lookup yields CDR1 MDHEN and CDR2 SYDVKM. The CDR3 sequence is CASGANSPLHF. In DNA form, the CDR3 reads TGTGCCAGCGGCGCAAATTCACCCCTCCACTTT.

This clone is a singleton in its sample. This CDR3 is also generated by other DNA sequences in the sample. V gene TRBV18 combines with J gene TRBJ1-1; 7 bases are a match to TRBD1. The CDR3 runs 14 residues. Germline CDR1 and CDR2: KGHSH and LQKENI. V lost 4 bases and J lost 1; bases outside the gene matches: 3. CDR3: CASSQGAGNTEAFF. The CDR3 DNA is TGTGCCAGCTCACAGGGGGCAGGGAACACTGAAGCTTTCTTT.

The CDR3 loop reads CAWIRYTDTQYF. CDR3 coding DNA: TGTGCCTGGATCCGCTACACAGATACGCAGTATTTT. This sequence joins TRBV30 and TRBJ2-3, with D hard to call. Germline V gives CDR1 GTSNPN, CDR2 SVGIG (reference sequence). Trimming took 4 bases from V and 2 from J, leaving 7 bases between them. The length of the CDR3 is 12 residues.

The chain is built from TRBV2 and TRBJ1-3; D is perhaps TRBD1 (5 bases). In germline, CDR1 is SNHLY, CDR2 FYNNEI. Deletions cut 6 bases from V and 0 bases from J, with 12 bases between. This CDR3 has 15 amino acids. The CDR3 nucleotides read TGTGCCAGCAGGGGGACGACCCTCTCTGGAAACACCATATATTTT. Amino acids: CASRGTTLSGNTIYF.

The gene calls are TRBV18 and TRBJ2-7; 9 bases map to TRBD1. V was pared by 5 bases and J by 1 base, with 6 bases of the junction left unmatched. The CDR3 contains 15 residues. Germline loops: CDR1 KGHSH, CDR2 LQKENI. The CDR3 DNA reads TGTGCCAGCTCAAAACCCGGGACAGGGTCCTACGAGCAGTACTTC. The encoded protein is CASSKPGTGSYEQYF.

This clone was seen a single time. CDR3 residues: CASSAGLAGGSYEQYF. In nucleotides, the CDR3 is TGTGCCAGCAGCGCGGGACTAGCGGGAGGGTCCTACGAGCAGTACTTC. This chain uses TRBV9 with TRBJ2-7, with 16 bases lining up with TRBD2. The CDR3 totals 16 residues. V gave up 3 bases and J gave up 1 base; unmatched junction bases: 1. The germline gives CDR1 SGDLS, CDR2 YYNGEE.

The chain carries TRBV9 and TRBJ2-1; a possible D gene is TRBD1 (6 bases). The V gene's germline CDR1 is SGDLS and CDR2 YYNGEE. Deletions cut 0 bases from V and 9 bases from J, with 10 bases between. The CDR3 consists of 13 residues. The CDR3 DNA is TGTGCCAGCAGCGTAGCTGTAGGGGGTGAGCAGTTCTTC. It is translated as CASSVAVGGEQFF.

This chain connects TRBV28 to TRBJ1-4; D may be TRBD1 (6 bases). Per the germline V gene, CDR1 is MDHEN and CDR2 is SYDVKM. The CDR3 length is 15 residues. Trimming took off 6 bases at V and 2 bases at J, with 13 bases between the two ends. DNA for the CDR3: TGTGCCAGCAGCTACGGACAGCGCACTAATGAAAAACTGTTTTTT. Its protein product is CASSYGQRTNEKLFF.

This clone has only a few counts. The V call is TRBV4-1, the J call TRBJ1-5; D is perhaps TRBD1 (5 bases). Trimming removed 5 bases at V and 7 bases at J, with 9 bases between. The CDR3 is 12 residues long. Germline lookup yields CDR1 MGHRA and CDR2 YSYEKL. Here the CDR3 DNA reads TGCGCCAGCAGCTCTCCAGGGCAGCCCCAGCATTTT. Translated, it gives CASSSPGQPQHF.

V is TRBV27 and J is TRBJ1-2, with 9 bases matching TRBD1. This CDR3 has 14 amino acids. Trimming at V came to 6 bases and at J to 7 bases, leaving 9 bases not matched to a gene. In germline, CDR1 is MNHEY, CDR2 SMNVEV (reference sequence). The CDR3 nucleotides read TGTGCCAGCAGGATAACAGGGGGCCTGGGTGGCTACACCTTC. Translated: CASRITGGLGGYTF.

This rearrangement joins TRBV19 to TRBJ2-3; 11 bases align to TRBD2. From germline, CDR1 is LNHDA and CDR2 SQIVND (reference sequence). The CDR3 is 16 residues long. V trimming: 4 bases; J trimming: 0 bases; junction bases outside the gene matches: 3. CDR3 protein: CASSTIAGGSTDTQYF. As DNA, the CDR3 is TGTGCCAGTAGTACAATAGCGGGAGGGAGCACAGATACGCAGTATTTT.

This clone was detected once. This sequence joins TRBV9 and TRBJ1-4; D unclear. CDR1 is SGDLS and CDR2 is YYNGEE in the germline V gene. This CDR3 is built from 13 residues. Deletions cut 0 bases from V and 11 bases from J, with 11 bases between. The CDR3: CASSVDDLAKLFF. The CDR3 nucleotides are TGTGCCAGCAGCGTAGACGACTTGGCCAAACTGTTTTTT.

This clone appeared once. DNA of the CDR3: TGTGCCAGCAGTTTATCCAGGGAGACCCAGTACTTC. Translating gives CASSLSRETQYF. This chain uses TRBV27 with TRBJ2-5; no reliable D call. The V end lost 0 bases, the J end lost 5 bases, and 4 bases lay between the germline ends. CDR1 is MNHEY, CDR2 SMNVEV, per germline (reference sequence). The CDR3 loop spans 12 amino acids.

V usage is TRBV7-8 and J usage is TRBJ2-1, with D perhaps matching TRBD2 (6 bases). V gave up 1 base and J gave up 10 bases, with 20 bases separating them. Per the germline V gene, CDR1 is SGHVS and CDR2 is FQNEAQ. This CDR3 region has 16 residues. The CDR3 DNA reads TGTGCCAGCAGCTTAGTGGGCCCCGGGGGTCAGCGGGAGCAGTTCTTC. Amino acids: CASSLVGPGGQREQFF.

The chain couples TRBV28 to TRBJ2-2; D not certain. The CDR3 sequence is 13 residues long. V gave up 6 bases and J gave up 0 bases, with 5 bases separating them. The germline V gene has CDR1 MDHEN and CDR2 SYDVKM. The CDR3 region has the DNA TGTGCCAGCAGCAACTCGAACACCGGGGAGCTGTTTTTT. It encodes CASSNSNTGELFF.

The V call is TRBV7-8, the J call TRBJ1-3; 7 nucleotides line up with TRBD1. The V gene end was trimmed by 1 base and the J gene end by 0 bases; junction bases not matched to a gene: 0. Germline CDR1 reads SGHVS; CDR2 reads FQNEAQ. The CDR3 runs to 15 residues. This CDR3 reads CASSLGQGSGNTIYF. CDR3 DNA sequence: TGTGCCAGCAGCTTAGGACAGGGCTCTGGAAACACCATATATTTT.

This chain uses TRBV7-9 with TRBJ2-7, with D hard to call. Trimming removed 3 bases at V and 4 bases at J, with 10 bases between. Germline V gene sequence: CDR1 SEHNR, CDR2 FQNEAQ (reference sequence). The CDR3 runs 13 residues. The CDR3 loop reads CASSFGHLYEQYF. CDR3 nucleotides: TGTGCCAGCAGCTTCGGGCACCTATACGAGCAGTACTTC.

The CDR3 here is CASSSQYEQYF. In DNA form, the CDR3 reads TGTGCCAGCAGCTCCCAGTACGAGCAGTACTTC. This chain links TRBV6-1 with TRBJ2-7; D gene uncertain. Germline V CDR1 and CDR2: MNHNS, SASEGT. Between the trimmed V and J ends, which lost 6 bases and 4 bases, there was a span of 7 bases. The CDR3 sequence is 11 residues long.

The rearrangement joins TRBV2 to TRBJ2-2; perhaps TRBD2 as D (6 bases). The CDR3 runs to 14 residues. Germline V lookup: CDR1 SNHLY, CDR2 FYNNEI. V shed 7 bases and J shed 6 bases, with 15 bases lying between them. The CDR3 loop is CASTLEGLAGELFF. The CDR3 coding sequence is TGTGCCAGCACCCTGGAGGGGTTGGCCGGGGAGCTGTTTTTT.

The chain recombines TRBV6-7 with TRBJ2-7; D is ambiguous. TRBV6-7 counts as an open reading frame of uncertain function. There are 11 residues in the CDR3. V was clipped by 5 bases and J by 5 bases, with 7 bases between them. The CDR3 nucleotides are TGTGCCAGCAGTCACGGTAACGAGCAGTACTTC. Translating it yields CASSHGNEQYF.

The chain couples TRBV11-3 to TRBJ2-2, with 7 bases lining up with TRBD2. CDR1 and CDR2 from the germline V gene are SGHNT and YENEEA. V was clipped by 5 bases and J by 5 bases; unmatched bases: 11. The CDR3 runs to 16 residues. The CDR3 loop is CASSLFSGPKTGELFF. The CDR3 DNA is TGTGCCAGCAGCCTTTTTAGCGGGCCAAAGACCGGGGAGCTGTTTTTT.

V gene TRBV7-2 combines with J gene TRBJ2-2; TRBD2 aligns across 9 bases. The CDR3 runs 14 residues. CDR1 is SGHTA and CDR2 is FQGNSA in the germline V gene. Unmatched junction bases numbered 3, after V lost 5 bases and J lost 5 bases. CDR3 region: CASSQAGGTGELFF. The CDR3 DNA reads TGTGCCAGCAGCCAAGCGGGAGGTACCGGGGAGCTGTTTTTT.

This clone was picked up one time. The rearrangement uses TRBV11-3 and TRBJ2-3; 8 nucleotides match TRBD2. This CDR3 comprises 16 residues. CDR1 and CDR2 (germline): SGHNT, YENEEA. V was clipped by 4 bases and J by 1 base; unmatched bases: 7. The CDR3 DNA is TGTGCCAGCAGCTCTTCGGCGGGGGGTGGCACAGATACGCAGTATTTT. Its translation is CASSSSAGGGTDTQYF.

This clone came up a few times. The same CDR3 also results from other DNA sequences found in this sample. V is TRBV19 and J is TRBJ2-7; perhaps TRBD2 as D (6 bases). Per germline, CDR1 LNHDA and CDR2 SQIVND (reference sequence). Trimming cost V 6 bases and J 4 bases, with 13 bases left between them. This CDR3 comprises 13 residues. The CDR3 sequence: CASSPSGGYEQYF. CDR3 DNA: TGTGCCAGTAGCCCCTCCGGGGGTTACGAGCAGTACTTC.

This clone was counted a few times. The V call is TRBV7-9, the J call TRBJ2-3; D unresolved. Germline loops: CDR1 SEHNR, CDR2 FQNEAQ (reference sequence). The CDR3 is 13 amino acids. The V gene lost 9 bases and the J gene lost 1 base, with 11 bases spanning the gap. The CDR3, as DNA: TGTGCCAGTCTAATATGGGGCACAGATACGCAGTATTTT. Its translation: CASLIWGTDTQYF.

The sample holds a few counts of this clone. This chain connects TRBV19 to TRBJ1-4; possible D gene TRBD1, 6 bases. The V end was cut by 6 bases, the J end by 10 bases, with 15 bases between. Germline CDR1 reads LNHDA; CDR2 reads SQIVND (reference sequence). This CDR3 contains 13 residues. The CDR3 DNA sequence: TGTGCCAGTAGCGAACAGGGTTTGGGAAAACTGTTTTTT. Amino acid sequence: CASSEQGLGKLFF.

This clone was seen only a few times. The J gene is TRBJ1-6, the V gene TRBV6-1; weak D call: TRBD1 (6 bases). In germline, CDR1 is MNHNS, CDR2 SASEGT. Trimming removed 2 bases at V and 18 bases at J, with 17 bases between. The CDR3 has 13 amino acids. DNA of the CDR3: TGTGCCAGCAGTGAAACTGGACAGACCCAAACCCACTTT. Residues: CASSETGQTQTHF.

This clone was seen only a few times. This chain joins TRBV7-2 and TRBJ1-4, with D possibly being TRBD1 (6 bases). This CDR3 region has 14 residues. Trimming pared 5 bases from V and 5 bases from J, leaving 12 bases between. Per the germline V gene, CDR1 is SGHTA and CDR2 is FQGNSA. DNA of the CDR3: TGTGCCAGCAGCCCGGGACACTACAATGAAAAACTGTTTTTT. Translation: CASSPGHYNEKLFF.

The table lists this clone with many counts. The gene calls are TRBV2 and TRBJ2-1; D unclear. This CDR3 has 13 residues. The V gene lost 11 bases and the J gene lost 0 bases, with 11 bases spanning the gap. In germline, CDR1 is SNHLY, CDR2 FYNNEI. The DNA of the CDR3 is TGTGCCGGATCTTTGAGCTCCTACAATGAGCAGTTCTTC. It encodes CAGSLSSYNEQFF. The full variable domain, in which reference TRBV2 and TRBJ2-1 provide the parts outside the CDR3, is EPEVTQTPSHQVTQMGQEVILRCVPISNHLYFYWYRQILGQKVEFLVSFYNNEISEKSEIFDDQFSVERPDGSNFTLKIRSTKLEDSAMYFCAGSLSSYNEQFFGPGTRLTVL.